This paragraph reports one T cell receptor (beta chain). V shed 4 bases, J shed 3 bases, and the junction held 6 bases outside the gene matches. The germline V gene has CDR1 LNHNV and CDR2 YYDKDF (reference sequence). The CDR3 contains 16 residues. The source of the sample is a study of T cell changes during pregnancy in multiple sclerosis. The data were produced by immunoSEQ multiplex PCR, yet TCRdb's version contains in-frame clones alone and is incomplete. Here the sample spans 55,000 to 95,000 clones, around nine tenths being singletons. This TCR derives from a female donor in good health, enrolled as a control in a pregnancy study. The V call is TRBV15, the J call TRBJ2-1; 10 bases fit TRBD1. Sequenced material: peripheral blood, taken in the second trimester of pregnancy. The CDR3 loop is CATSTGTGEVYNEQFF. In DNA, the CDR3 is TGTGCCACCAGCACCGGGACAGGGGAGGTCTACAATGAGCAGTTCTTC.